The source of this T cell receptor (beta chain) is a study of control samples from healthy donors and cancer patients. Trimming took 3 bases from V and 9 from J, leaving 14 bases between them. This CDR3 region has 13 residues. Germline V lookup: CDR1 MNHEY, CDR2 SVGEGT. The protocol was immunoSEQ multiplex PCR, while the TCRdb copy is restricted to in-frame clones and leaves out a portion. The sample lists more than 90,000 clones; roughly 89% were seen once. The chain couples TRBV6-2 or TRBV6-3 to TRBJ2-5; D is unclear. Material: blood. The receptor's source is a young man in good health. This CDR3 reads CASSYRAGEAQYF. The CDR3 DNA reads TGTGCCAGCAGTTATAGGGCAGGAGAAGCCCAGTACTTC.